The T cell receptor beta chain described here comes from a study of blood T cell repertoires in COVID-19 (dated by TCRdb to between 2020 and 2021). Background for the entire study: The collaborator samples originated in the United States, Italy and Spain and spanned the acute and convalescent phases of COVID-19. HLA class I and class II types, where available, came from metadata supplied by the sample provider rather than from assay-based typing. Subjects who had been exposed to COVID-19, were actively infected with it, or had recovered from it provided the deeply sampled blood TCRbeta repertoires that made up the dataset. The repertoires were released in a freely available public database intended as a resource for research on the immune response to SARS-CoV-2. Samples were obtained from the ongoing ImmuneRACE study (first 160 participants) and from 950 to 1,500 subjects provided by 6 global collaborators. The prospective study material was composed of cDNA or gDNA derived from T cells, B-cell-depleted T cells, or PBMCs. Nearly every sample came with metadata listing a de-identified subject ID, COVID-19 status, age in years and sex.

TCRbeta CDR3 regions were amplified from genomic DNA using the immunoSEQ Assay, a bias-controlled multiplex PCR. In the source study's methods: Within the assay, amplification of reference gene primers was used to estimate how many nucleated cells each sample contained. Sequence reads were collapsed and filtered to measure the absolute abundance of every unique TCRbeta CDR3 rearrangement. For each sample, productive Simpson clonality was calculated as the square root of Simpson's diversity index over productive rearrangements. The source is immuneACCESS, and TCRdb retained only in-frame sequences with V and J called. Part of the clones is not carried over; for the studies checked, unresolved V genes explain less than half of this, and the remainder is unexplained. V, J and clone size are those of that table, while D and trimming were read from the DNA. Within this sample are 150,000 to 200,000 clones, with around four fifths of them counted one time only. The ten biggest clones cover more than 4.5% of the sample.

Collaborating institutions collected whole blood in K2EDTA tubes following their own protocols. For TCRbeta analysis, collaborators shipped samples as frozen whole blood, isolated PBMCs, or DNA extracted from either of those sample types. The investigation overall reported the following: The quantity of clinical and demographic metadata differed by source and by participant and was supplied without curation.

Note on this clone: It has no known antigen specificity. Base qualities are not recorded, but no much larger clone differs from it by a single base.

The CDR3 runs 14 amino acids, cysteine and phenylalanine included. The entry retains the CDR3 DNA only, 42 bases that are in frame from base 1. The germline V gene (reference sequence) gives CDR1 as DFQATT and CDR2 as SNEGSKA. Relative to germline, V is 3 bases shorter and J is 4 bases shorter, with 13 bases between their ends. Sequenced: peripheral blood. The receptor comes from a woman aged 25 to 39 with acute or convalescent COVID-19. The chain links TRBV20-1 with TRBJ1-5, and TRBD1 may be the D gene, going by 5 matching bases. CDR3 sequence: CSASTSGTNQPQHF. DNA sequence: TGCAGTGCTAGTACGTCAGGGACTAATCAGCCCCAGCATTTT.